The present T cell receptor beta chain was sequenced within a study of T-cell reconstitution after alpha-beta-depleted transplantation in children. Study-level points and caveats: One year after transplant, T-cell counts and diversity came mostly from newly produced T cells. There were reportedly several hundred expanded graft clones from which alpha-beta T cells came about two months after transplant. Surviving recipient T cells and intrathymic progenitors accounted for some patients' high TCRbeta diversity at day 60.

Concerning this clonotype: The antigen is not known.

The V end was cut by 8 bases, the J end by 0 bases, with 5 bases between. The CDR3 consists of 13 residues. Unique molecular identifiers were built into the TCRbeta library. TCRdb reprocessed the PCR reads with MiXCR, giving one entry per CDR3 protein. Here the sample spans under 250,000 distinct CDR3 sequences, approximately 24% being singletons. J is TRBJ2-6 and V is TRBV12-3 or TRBV12-4; D ambiguous. Material: PBMCs, mostly from graft donor cells, obtained 360 days after TCRalphabeta/CD19-depleted stem cell transplant. This TCR was recovered from a female patient aged 2-15 years who had a stem cell transplant for congenital amegakaryocytic thrombocytopenia, so the T cells may come from the graft donor. Here the CDR3 reads CASYSSGANVLTF. CDR3 coding DNA: TGTGCCAGCTACAGCTCTGGGGCCAACGTCCTGACTTTC.